A single sample gave rise to the 4 T cell receptor beta chains below, sequenced in a study of shared clonotypes between healthy human individuals. Clones were read by immunoSEQ multiplex PCR, and TCRdb kept only the in-frame ones, dropping some. The sample includes approximately 980,000 clones, over 60% of them seen just once. The sequencing sample was made of memory CD4+ T cells sorted from blood. Subset in this sample: CD45RA-negative fraction. The origin of the receptors is a man younger than 35 in good health.

This clone appeared a single time. This rearrangement joins TRBV6-4 to TRBJ1-1; D uncertain. Trimming shortened V by 4 bases and J by 7 bases, and 13 bases separated the two germline ends. Germline V gives CDR1 MRHNA, CDR2 SNTAGT. The CDR3 extends over 13 amino acids. CDR3 sequence (DNA): TGTGCCAGCAGTGCCTCGGGTCCTCTTGAAGCTTTCTTT. Its translation is CASSASGPLEAFF.

J is TRBJ2-7 and V is TRBV6-1; unclear D gene. The germline V gene has CDR1 MNHNS and CDR2 SASEGT. The CDR3 has 12 amino acids. The V end was cut by 8 bases, the J end by 3 bases, with 11 bases between. As DNA, the CDR3 is TGTGCCAGCTCGGGTGTCTTCTACGAGCAGTACTTC. Translating it yields CASSGVFYEQYF.

The J gene is TRBJ2-6, the V gene TRBV30; no firm D call. CDR3 length: 16 residues. The germline V gene has CDR1 GTSNPN and CDR2 SVGIG (reference sequence). The germline V and J ends were trimmed by 2 bases and 0 bases, with 11 bases remaining between them. The CDR3 loop is CAWSSRPGSGANVLTF. The CDR3 nucleotides read TGTGCCTGGAGTAGCCGACCAGGCTCTGGGGCCAACGTCCTGACTTTC.

The chain recombines TRBV30 with TRBJ2-5; TRBD1 matches 7 bases. V was clipped by 3 bases and J by 5 bases; unmatched bases: 15. Germline lookup yields CDR1 GTSNPN and CDR2 SVGIG (reference sequence). This CDR3 spans 16 amino acids. CDR3 region: CAWSKGDRALGETQYF. DNA of the CDR3: TGTGCCTGGAGCAAGGGAGACAGGGCATTAGGGGAGACCCAGTACTTC.